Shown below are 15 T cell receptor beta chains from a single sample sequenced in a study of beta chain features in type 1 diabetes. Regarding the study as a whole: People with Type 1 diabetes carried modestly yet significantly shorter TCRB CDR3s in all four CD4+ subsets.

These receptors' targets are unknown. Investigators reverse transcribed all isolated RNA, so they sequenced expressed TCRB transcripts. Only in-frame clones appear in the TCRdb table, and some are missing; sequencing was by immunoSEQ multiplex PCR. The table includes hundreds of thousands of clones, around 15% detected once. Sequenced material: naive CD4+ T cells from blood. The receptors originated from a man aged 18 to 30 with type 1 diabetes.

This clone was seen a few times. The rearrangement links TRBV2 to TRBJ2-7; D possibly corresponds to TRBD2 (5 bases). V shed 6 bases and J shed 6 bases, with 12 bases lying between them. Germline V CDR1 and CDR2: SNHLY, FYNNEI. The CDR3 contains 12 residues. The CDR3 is CASRSQSGEQYF. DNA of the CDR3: TGTGCCAGCAGGTCTCAGAGCGGCGAGCAGTACTTC.

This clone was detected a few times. The CDR3 reads CASSDPSQFPYGYTF. The CDR3 bases are TGTGCCAGCAGTGACCCCTCCCAATTCCCCTATGGCTACACCTTC. The chain carries TRBV25-1 and TRBJ1-2, with D unclear. Germline V gene lookup returns CDR1 MGHDK and CDR2 SYGVNS. Trimming cost V 3 bases and J 4 bases, with 15 bases left between them. The CDR3 runs to 15 residues.

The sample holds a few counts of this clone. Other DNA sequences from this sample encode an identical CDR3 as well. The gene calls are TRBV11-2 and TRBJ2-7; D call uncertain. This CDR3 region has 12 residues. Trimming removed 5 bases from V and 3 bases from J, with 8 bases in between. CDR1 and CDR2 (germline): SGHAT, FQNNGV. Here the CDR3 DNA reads TGTGCCAGCAGCCCGGGTCACTACGAGCAGTACTTC. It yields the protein CASSPGHYEQYF.

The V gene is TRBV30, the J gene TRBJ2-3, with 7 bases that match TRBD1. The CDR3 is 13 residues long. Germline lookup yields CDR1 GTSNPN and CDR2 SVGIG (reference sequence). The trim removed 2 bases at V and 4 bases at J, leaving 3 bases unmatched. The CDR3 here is CAWSPTGADTQYF. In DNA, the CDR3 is TGTGCCTGGAGTCCTACAGGGGCAGATACGCAGTATTTT.

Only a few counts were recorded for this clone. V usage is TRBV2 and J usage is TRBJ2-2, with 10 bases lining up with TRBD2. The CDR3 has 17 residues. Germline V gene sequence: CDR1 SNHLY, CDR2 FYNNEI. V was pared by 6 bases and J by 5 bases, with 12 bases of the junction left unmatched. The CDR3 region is CASRIAGGPMGTGELFF. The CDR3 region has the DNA TGTGCCAGCAGAATAGCGGGGGGCCCCATGGGAACCGGGGAGCTGTTTTTT.

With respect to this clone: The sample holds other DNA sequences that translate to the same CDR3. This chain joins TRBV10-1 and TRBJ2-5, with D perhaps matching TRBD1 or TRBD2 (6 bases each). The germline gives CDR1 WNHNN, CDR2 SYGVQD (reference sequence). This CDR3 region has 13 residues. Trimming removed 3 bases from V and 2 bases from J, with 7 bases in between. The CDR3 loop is CASSEGGQETQYF. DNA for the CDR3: TGCGCCAGCAGTGAAGGGGGGCAAGAGACCCAGTACTTC.

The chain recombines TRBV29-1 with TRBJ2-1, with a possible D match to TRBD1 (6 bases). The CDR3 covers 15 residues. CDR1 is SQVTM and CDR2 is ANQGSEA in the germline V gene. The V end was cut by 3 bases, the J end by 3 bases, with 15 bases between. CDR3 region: CSVEIGAGVYNEQFF. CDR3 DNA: TGCAGCGTTGAGATTGGGGCAGGGGTCTACAATGAGCAGTTCTTC.

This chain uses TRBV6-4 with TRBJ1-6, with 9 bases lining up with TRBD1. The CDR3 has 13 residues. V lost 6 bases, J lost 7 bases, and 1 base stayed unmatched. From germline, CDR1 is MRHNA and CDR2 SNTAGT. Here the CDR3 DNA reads TGTGCCAGCAGGACAGGGGGGAATTCACCCCTCCACTTT. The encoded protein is CASRTGGNSPLHF.

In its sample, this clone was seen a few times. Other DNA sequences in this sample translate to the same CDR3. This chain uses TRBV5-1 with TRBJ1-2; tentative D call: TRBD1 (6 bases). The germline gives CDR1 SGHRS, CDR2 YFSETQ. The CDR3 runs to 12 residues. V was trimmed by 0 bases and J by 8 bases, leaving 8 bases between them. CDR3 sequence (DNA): TGCGCCAGCAGCTTGGCAGGGGACGGCTACACCTTC. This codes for CASSLAGDGYTF.

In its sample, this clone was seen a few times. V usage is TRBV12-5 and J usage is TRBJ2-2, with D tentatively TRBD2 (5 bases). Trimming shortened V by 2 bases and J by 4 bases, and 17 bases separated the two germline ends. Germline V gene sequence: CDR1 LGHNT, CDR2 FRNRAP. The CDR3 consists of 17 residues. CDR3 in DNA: TGTGCTAGTGGTTTGCGCTCTGTTAGGGAGAGCACCGGGGAGCTGTTTTTT. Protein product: CASGLRSVRESTGELFF.

The CDR3, as DNA: TGTGCCAGCAGTTCCTTTAGGGGGGGCCAGAATGAGCAGTTCTTC. Encoded protein: CASSSFRGGQNEQFF. The chain uses TRBV6-1 and TRBJ2-1; a possible D gene is TRBD2 (7 bases). Germline CDR1 and CDR2: MNHNS and SASEGT. The CDR3 totals 15 residues. Trimming stripped 5 bases from V and 7 bases from J, with 18 bases between.

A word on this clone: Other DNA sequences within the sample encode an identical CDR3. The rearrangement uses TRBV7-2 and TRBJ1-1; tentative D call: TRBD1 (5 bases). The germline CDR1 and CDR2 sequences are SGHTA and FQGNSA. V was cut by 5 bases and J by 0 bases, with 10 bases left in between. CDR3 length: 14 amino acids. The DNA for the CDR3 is TGTGCCAGCAGCCCTCGGGGGGTGAACACTGAAGCTTTCTTT. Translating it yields CASSPRGVNTEAFF.

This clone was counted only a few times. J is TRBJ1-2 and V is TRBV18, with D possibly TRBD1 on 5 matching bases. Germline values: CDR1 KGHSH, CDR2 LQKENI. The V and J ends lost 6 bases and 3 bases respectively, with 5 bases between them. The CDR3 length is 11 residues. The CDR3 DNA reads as TGTGCCAGCTCGGGGGACTATGGCTACACCTTC. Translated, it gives CASSGDYGYTF.

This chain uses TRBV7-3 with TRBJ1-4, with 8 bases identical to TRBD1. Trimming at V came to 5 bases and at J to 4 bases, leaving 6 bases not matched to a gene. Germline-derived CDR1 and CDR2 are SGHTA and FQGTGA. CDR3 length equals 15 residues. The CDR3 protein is CASSPAGGVNEKLFF. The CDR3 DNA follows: TGTGCCAGCAGCCCGGCAGGGGGCGTTAATGAAAAACTGTTTTTT.

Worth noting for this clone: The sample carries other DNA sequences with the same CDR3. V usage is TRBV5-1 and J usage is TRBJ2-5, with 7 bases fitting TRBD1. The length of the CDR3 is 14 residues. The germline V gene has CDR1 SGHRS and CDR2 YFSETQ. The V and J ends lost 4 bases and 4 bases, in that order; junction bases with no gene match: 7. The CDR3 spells CASSPGTVGETQYF. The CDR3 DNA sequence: TGCGCCAGCAGCCCGGGGACAGTCGGAGAGACCCAGTACTTC.